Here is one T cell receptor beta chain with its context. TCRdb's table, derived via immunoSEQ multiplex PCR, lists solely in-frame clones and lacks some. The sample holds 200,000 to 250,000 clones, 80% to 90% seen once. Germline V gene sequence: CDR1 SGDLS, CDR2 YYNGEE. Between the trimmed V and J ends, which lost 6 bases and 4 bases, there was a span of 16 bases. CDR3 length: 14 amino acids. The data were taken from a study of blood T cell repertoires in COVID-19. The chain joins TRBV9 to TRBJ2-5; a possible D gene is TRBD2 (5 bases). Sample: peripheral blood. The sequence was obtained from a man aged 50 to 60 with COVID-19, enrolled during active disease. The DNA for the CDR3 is TGTGCCAGCATCCAATCCGGGGTCGGAGAGACCCAGTACTTC. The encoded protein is CASIQSGVGETQYF. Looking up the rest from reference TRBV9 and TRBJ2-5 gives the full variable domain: DSGVTQTPKHLITATGQRVTLRCSPRSGDLSVYWYQQSLDQGLQFLIQYYNGEERAKGNILERFSAQQFPDLHSELNLSSLELGDSALYFCASIQSGVGETQYFGPGTRLLVL.